The sequence of this TCR beta chain was determined in a study of cytomegalovirus exposure and HLA in healthy donors. Study-wide results and caveats: An ancestry cluster, one associated with Asian ancestry, reportedly showed fewer N-insertions than the approximately 700-donor mean in a later analysis. Most TCR sequences showed up rarely, but some public TCRs showed up in many donors.

With 60 Vbeta and 13 Jbeta primers, the PCR was carried out. The data were produced by immunoSEQ multiplex PCR, yet TCRdb's version contains in-frame clones alone and is incomplete. Of 100,000 to 150,000 clones in the sample, around 70% were seen once. This clone was seen only a few times. Its antigen is unidentified. CDR1 is MDHEN, CDR2 SYDVKM, per germline. The CDR3 runs to 17 residues. With V trimmed by 5 bases and J by 0 bases, 13 bases remained unmatched. The chain joins TRBV28 to TRBJ2-7, with 7 positions matching TRBD1. Sequences were obtained from PBMCs. The TCR was taken from a woman between 40 and 55 years old in good health and CMV-seronegative. The CDR3 DNA follows: TGTGCCAGCAGTAAGCGACAGGGAATTTCCCTCTCCTACGAGCAGTACTTC. Translating it yields CASSKRQGISLSYEQYF.